These 3 T cell receptor beta chains were all obtained from the same sample, sequenced in a study of long-term antiretroviral therapy in people with HIV. Running of the v3.0 immunoSEQ assay took place at survey level. Here immunoSEQ multiplex PCR was the method, and the copy in TCRdb shows in-frame clones only, minus some. The sample shows some 28,000 clones, over 90% of them seen only once. The specimen comprised unsorted PBMCs, sampled 5.3 years after starting antiretroviral therapy. The receptors were sampled from a man aged 50 or older with HIV.

V and J are TRBV27 and TRBJ2-6; D is ambiguous. Germline-derived CDR1 and CDR2 are MNHEY and SMNVEV (reference sequence). V was shortened by 2 bases and J by 0 bases, with 11 bases between the two germline ends. The CDR3 is 17 residues long. CDR3 in amino acids: CASSLGSQISGANVLTF. CDR3 nucleotide sequence: TGTGCCAGCAGTTTAGGCAGCCAAATCTCTGGGGCCAACGTCCTGACTTTC. The full variable domain, its missing parts supplied by reference TRBV27 and TRBJ2-6, is EAQVTQNPRYLITVTGKKLTVTCSQNMNHEYMSWYRQDPGLGLRQIYYSMNVEVTDKGDVPEGYKVSRKEKRNFPLILESPSPNQTSLYFCASSLGSQISGANVLTFGAGSRLTVL.

This rearrangement joins TRBV27 to TRBJ1-1; D is possibly TRBD1 (6 bases). V was cut by 3 bases and J by 3 bases, with 8 bases left in between. This CDR3 is built from 13 residues. The germline V gene encodes CDR1 MNHEY and CDR2 SMNVEV (reference sequence). CDR3 sequence: CASSFQGHTEAFF. DNA for the CDR3: TGTGCCAGCAGTTTCCAGGGGCACACTGAAGCTTTCTTT.

The chain recombines TRBV28 with TRBJ1-4; D might be TRBD1 (5 bases). With 2 bases removed from V and 7 bases from J, the gap between germline ends came to 20 bases. The germline V gene encodes CDR1 MDHEN and CDR2 SYDVKM. This CDR3 spans 17 amino acids. The CDR3 spells CASSLGALGLTGEKLFF. Here the CDR3 DNA reads TGTGCCAGCAGTTTAGGGGCCCTCGGACTGACGGGTGAAAAACTGTTTTTT.